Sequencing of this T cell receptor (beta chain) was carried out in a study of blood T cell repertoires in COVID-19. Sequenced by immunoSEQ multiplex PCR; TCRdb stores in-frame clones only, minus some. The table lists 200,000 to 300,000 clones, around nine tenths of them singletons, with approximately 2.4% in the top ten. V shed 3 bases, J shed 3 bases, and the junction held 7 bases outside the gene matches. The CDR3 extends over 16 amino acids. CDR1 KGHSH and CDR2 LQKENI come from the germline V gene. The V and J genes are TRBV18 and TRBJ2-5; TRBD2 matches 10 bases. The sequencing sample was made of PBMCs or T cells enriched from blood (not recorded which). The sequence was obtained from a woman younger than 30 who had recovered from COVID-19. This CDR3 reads CASSPSWLAGEETQYF. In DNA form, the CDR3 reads TGTGCCAGCTCACCCTCCTGGCTAGCGGGGGAAGAGACCCAGTACTTC.